This is a list of T cell receptor beta chains from one sample in a study of molecular identifiers for immune sequencing clone quantification. TCRdb recomputed calls from the PCR reads with MiXCR, one row per CDR3 protein. Among more than 550,000 distinct CDR3 sequences listed, about 25% were seen once. Sequenced sample: naive CD8+ T cells from blood, with Jurkat cell RNA spiked in. These receptors originate from a human donor in good health. Some libraries in this study had Jurkat cell RNA spiked in. Both conserved end residues are part of each CDR3. Each record gives: D gene, clone size, J gene, V gene, CDR3 protein, CDR3 DNA. A D gene is named only where the DNA matches it firmly. The size field is filled for only some rows; it gives once, few, many or a size class.

>TRBD1|many|TRBJ1-1|TRBV4-2
CASSWRQGAEAFF
TGTGCCAGCAGCTGGAGACAGGGGGCTGAAGCTTTCTTT
>TRBD1|many|TRBJ2-1|TRBV30
CAWSVGTGAYEQFF
TGTGCCTGGAGTGTCGGGACAGGGGCCTATGAGCAGTTCTTC
>TRBD1|many|TRBJ2-2|TRBV29-1
CSVTGGTGELFF
TGCAGCGTTACAGGGGGCACCGGGGAGCTGTTTTTT
>TRBD2|few|TRBJ2-1|TRBV3-1
CASSQLISGGAGGEQFF
TGTGCCAGCAGCCAACTCATTAGCGGGGGGGCAGGGGGTGAGCAGTTCTTC
>TRBD2|few|TRBJ2-1|TRBV3-1
CASSQTETSGLRAGEQFF
TGTGCCAGCAGCCAAACGGAGACTAGCGGGTTAAGGGCGGGTGAGCAGTTCTTC
>-|few|TRBJ1-2|TRBV2
CASSEGRWYGYTF
TGTGCCAGCAGTGAAGGTCGTTGGTATGGCTACACCTTC
>TRBD2|-|TRBJ2-7|TRBV9
CASSQGGLADSYEQYF
TGTGCCAGCAGCCAGGGGGGACTAGCGGATTCCTACGAGCAGTACTTC
>-|few|TRBJ2-3|TRBV6-2/TRBV6-3
CASSYQQHTDTQYF
TGTGCCAGCAGTTACCAACAGCACACAGATACGCAGTATTTT
>-|-|TRBJ2-3|TRBV12-5
CASGPGTDTQYF
TGTGCTAGTGGTCCGGGCACAGATACGCAGTATTTT
>TRBD2|-|TRBJ2-7|TRBV30
CAWSLAGGYEQYF
TGTGCCTGGAGTTTAGCGGGAGGGTACGAGCAGTACTTC
>-|-|TRBJ2-5|TRBV4-3
CASSQDWPGLEKETQYF
TGCGCCAGCAGCCAAGATTGGCCAGGGTTGGAAAAAGAGACCCAGTACTTC
>-|few|TRBJ2-1|TRBV4-1
CASSQETGPNEQFF
TGCGCCAGCAGCCAAGAGACGGGCCCCAATGAGCAGTTCTTC
>-|-|TRBJ2-1|TRBV6-2/TRBV6-3
CASSYDSSSYNEQFF
TGTGCCAGCAGTTACGACTCAAGCTCTTACAATGAGCAGTTCTTC
>-|once|TRBJ2-3|TRBV7-2
CASSSWTGRATDTQYF
TGTGCCAGCAGCTCCTGGACCGGGCGAGCTACAGATACGCAGTATTTT
>TRBD2|many|TRBJ2-5|TRBV27
CASSPLAGGGETQYF
TGTGCCAGCAGTCCGCTAGCGGGAGGAGGAGAGACCCAGTACTTC
>TRBD2|few|TRBJ2-3|TRBV28
CASRTARTSPDTQYF
TGTGCCAGCAGAACAGCCCGGACTAGTCCAGATACGCAGTATTTT
>-|many|TRBJ2-5|TRBV11-2
CASSQFGAETETQYF
TGTGCCAGCAGCCAGTTTGGGGCGGAAACAGAGACCCAGTACTTC
>-|-|TRBJ2-1|TRBV20-1
CSATQLGEQFF
TGCAGTGCTACCCAGTTAGGAGAGCAGTTCTTC
>-|few|TRBJ2-1|TRBV19
CASSMGVSSYNEQFF
TGTGCCAGTAGTATGGGTGTTAGCTCCTACAATGAGCAGTTCTTC
>TRBD1|few|TRBJ1-2|TRBV2
CASSEGAGGYYGYTF
TGTGCCAGCAGTGAGGGGGCAGGGGGCTACTATGGCTACACCTTC
>TRBD1|many|TRBJ1-1|TRBV29-1
CSAGGAGGLVLDTEAFF
TGCAGCGCCGGGGGGGCAGGGGGCTTGGTCTTGGACACTGAAGCTTTCTTT
>-|-|TRBJ1-5|TRBV3-2
CASSPRLQIGHLFSQPQHF
TGTGCCAGCAGCCCCCGTTTGCAGATCGGGCATCTTTTTTCTCAGCCCCAGCATTTT
>TRBD2|-|TRBJ2-1|TRBV11-2
CASSSRGLADNYNEQFF
TGTGCCAGCAGCTCCCGAGGACTAGCGGACAACTACAATGAGCAGTTCTTC
>-|few|TRBJ1-1|TRBV6-4
CASSTTRRENTEAFF
TGTGCCAGCAGTACCACAAGACGGGAGAACACTGAAGCTTTCTTT
>-|few|TRBJ2-5|TRBV24-1
CATSDSDGETQYF
TGTGCCACCAGTGATTCTGACGGGGAGACCCAGTACTTC
>-|many|TRBJ1-1|TRBV7-9
CASSASRLQAFF
TGTGCCAGCAGCGCGAGCAGGCTACAAGCTTTCTTT
>-|few|TRBJ2-1|TRBV5-1
CASSSDVTEGPYNEQFF
TGCGCCAGCAGCTCCGATGTAACAGAGGGCCCCTACAATGAGCAGTTCTTC
>-|many|TRBJ2-5|TRBV11-2
CASSLIETQYF
TGTGCCAGCAGCCTAATCGAGACCCAGTACTTC
>TRBD1|-|TRBJ2-7|TRBV14
CASSHDPSRQGAYEQYF
TGTGCCAGCAGCCACGATCCTTCGAGACAGGGGGCTTACGAGCAGTACTTC
>-|few|TRBJ2-3|TRBV27
CASSPSTVTDTQYF
TGTGCCAGCAGTCCCTCAACCGTCACAGATACGCAGTATTTT
>-|-|TRBJ1-1|TRBV30
CAWSFDTSTEAFF
TGTGCCTGGAGTTTTGACACGAGCACTGAAGCTTTCTTT
>-|many|TRBJ1-5|TRBV4-3
CASSQDRDGYQPQHF
TGCGCCAGCAGCCAAGACAGGGATGGTTATCAGCCCCAGCATTTT
>-|many|TRBJ1-5|TRBV6-2/TRBV6-3
CASNVRENQPQHF
TGTGCCAGCAACGTCCGGGAAAATCAGCCCCAGCATTTT
>-|-|TRBJ1-4|TRBV12-3/TRBV12-4
CASRKDNNEKLFF
TGTGCCAGCAGGAAAGACAATAATGAAAAACTGTTTTTT
>TRBD1|few|TRBJ2-2|TRBV2
CASIDRANANTGELFF
TGTGCCAGCATAGACAGGGCAAATGCGAACACCGGGGAGCTGTTTTTT
>-|many|TRBJ2-5|TRBV6-5
CASSTQRDYQETQYF
TGTGCCAGCAGTACTCAACGGGACTACCAAGAGACCCAGTACTTC
>TRBD1|many|TRBJ1-5|TRBV5-6
CASSSGTGGGQPQHF
TGTGCCAGCAGCAGCGGGACAGGGGGCGGTCAGCCCCAGCATTTT
>-|-|TRBJ2-7|TRBV5-1
CARSSPRGREISYEQYF
TGCGCCAGGAGCTCGCCGCGGGGCCGCGAGATATCCTACGAGCAGTACTTC
>TRBD1|many|TRBJ2-7|TRBV4-1
CASSLSGQGVGEQYF
TGCGCCAGCAGCCTTTCAGGACAGGGGGTAGGTGAGCAGTACTTC
>-|-|TRBJ1-4|TRBV4-3
CASSQELRFNEKLSF
TGCGCCAGCAGCCAAGAACTGCGATTTAATGAAAAACTGTCTTTT
>-|many|TRBJ1-5|TRBV6-2/TRBV6-3
CASSYLSAPNQPQHF
TGTGCCAGCAGTTATCTGTCCGCTCCAAATCAGCCCCAGCATTTT
>TRBD2|-|TRBJ2-7|TRBV6-2/TRBV6-3
CASRPITSGSYEQYF
TGTGCCAGCAGGCCCATAACTAGCGGGAGCTACGAGCAGTACTTC
>TRBD2|few|TRBJ2-1|TRBV27
CASSPISSGGALEQFF
TGTGCCAGCAGTCCCATTTCTAGCGGGGGAGCCTTAGAGCAGTTCTTC
>-|-|TRBJ1-1|TRBV7-6
CASSPFGGGTEAFF
TGTGCCAGCAGCCCTTTCGGGGGGGGGACTGAAGCTTTCTTT
>-|-|TRBJ2-4|TRBV11-2
CASSRPPIAKNIQYF
TGTGCCAGCAGCCGACCACCCATAGCCAAAAACATTCAGTACTTC
>-|few|TRBJ2-7|TRBV27
CASSLSAAHEQYF
TGTGCCAGCAGTTTATCGGCGGCCCACGAGCAGTACTTC
>TRBD2|-|TRBJ2-5|TRBV15
CATSSAGVDETQYF
TGTGCCACCAGCAGTGCGGGGGTAGATGAGACCCAGTACTTC
>-|-|TRBJ2-7|TRBV9
CASSVDPSPYEQYF
TGTGCCAGCAGCGTAGACCCCAGCCCCTACGAGCAGTACTTC